These 17 T cell receptor beta chains share one sample of origin, sequenced in a study of blood T cells in healthy people across ages. It was with a sample-barcoded 5' primer and a J-beta primer mix that a second PCR of about 7 to 12 cycles was run. MiXCR, run by TCRdb on the 5' RACE reads, gives a single entry per CDR3 protein. The sample has about 1,600,000 distinct CDR3 sequences; approximately 40% are singletons. The sequencing input was blood. These receptor sequences come from a young woman in good health.

Only a few counts were recorded for this clonotype. CDR3 nucleotide sequence: TGTGCCAGCAACCGACAGGGGACTCAGCCCCAGCATTTT. Amino acid sequence: CASNRQGTQPQHF. The chain is built from TRBV2 and TRBJ1-5, with 8 bases identical to TRBD1. The V gene end was trimmed by 7 bases and the J gene end by 6 bases; junction bases not matched to a gene: 5. This CDR3 region has 13 residues. The germline V gene has CDR1 SNHLY and CDR2 FYNNEI.

The rearrangement links TRBV4-1 to TRBJ2-5; TRBD1 matches at 9 bases. V was clipped by 0 bases and J by 5 bases; unmatched bases: 10. Germline V gene sequence: CDR1 MGHRA, CDR2 YSYEKL. The CDR3 covers 17 residues. The CDR3 nucleotides are TGCGCCAGCAGCCAAGATCGTCACGGGACAGGGCGCGAGACCCAGTACTTC. Translating it yields CASSQDRHGTGRETQYF.

This clonotype occurred once. The rearrangement uses TRBV9 and TRBJ2-5; 8 bases are a match to TRBD2. V was clipped by 7 bases and J by 11 bases; unmatched bases: 13. Germline CDR1 and CDR2: SGDLS and YYNGEE. The CDR3 is 13 amino acids. The CDR3 loop reads CASGTGGQYEQYF. CDR3 sequence (DNA): TGTGCCAGCGGGACGGGGGGGCAATATGAGCAGTACTTC.

This clonotype has only one observation. The CDR3 DNA follows: TGTGCCGAGGGGCTGGCGGGGAACACTGAAGCTTTCTTT. This translates into CAEGLAGNTEAFF. The chain has TRBV21-1 and TRBJ1-1. TRBV21-1 is assigned pseudogene status. This CDR3 has 13 amino acids.

The rearrangement uses TRBV20-1 and TRBJ2-5; TRBD1 or TRBD2 may be the D gene (6 bases each). Germline V lookup: CDR1 DFQATT, CDR2 SNEGSKA (reference sequence). The CDR3 is 13 amino acids. The CDR3 DNA sequence: TGCACCTCAAAGACAGGAGGGACAGAGACCCAGTACTTC. This encodes CTSKTGGTETQYF.

This clonotype was seen more than once but under ten times. The chain couples TRBV20-1 to TRBJ2-1, with 13 positions matching TRBD2. CDR1 and CDR2 (germline): DFQATT, SNEGSKA (reference sequence). This CDR3 spans 15 amino acids. Trimming at V came to 5 bases and at J to 7 bases, leaving 8 bases not matched to a gene. CDR3 region: CSAQPGTSGKNEQFF. CDR3 bases: TGCAGTGCTCAACCGGGGACTAGCGGGAAAAATGAGCAGTTCTTC.

This clonotype has a handful of counts. This rearrangement joins TRBV10-3 to TRBJ2-1, with 7 bases matching TRBD1. Per the germline V gene, CDR1 is ENHRY and CDR2 is SYGVKD. V lost 8 bases to trimming and J lost 1 base; unmatched junction nucleotides: 11. This CDR3 contains 16 residues. CDR3 amino acids: CAISTARQGSYNEQFF. The CDR3 region has the DNA TGTGCCATCTCAACAGCCCGACAGGGTTCCTACAATGAGCAGTTCTTC.

The CDR3 DNA is TGCAGTGCTATCGGGAGGGGGCACCCCAATGAAAAACTGTTTTTT. It translates to CSAIGRGHPNEKLFF. The chain employs TRBV20-1 and TRBJ1-4, with 7 bases aligning to TRBD1. The CDR3 runs to 15 residues. V shed 4 bases, J shed 5 bases, and the junction held 10 bases outside the gene matches. Germline V CDR1 and CDR2: DFQATT, SNEGSKA (reference sequence).

This clonotype was counted between two and nine times. The chain carries TRBV7-2 and TRBJ2-7; no clear D. CDR1 and CDR2 from the germline V gene are SGHTA and FQGNSA. The CDR3 extends over 12 amino acids. Trimming stripped 5 bases from V and 6 bases from J, with 11 bases between. CDR3 amino acids: CASSPFNGEQYF. Here the CDR3 DNA reads TGTGCCAGCAGCCCTTTTAACGGCGAGCAGTACTTC.

The V call is TRBV3-1, the J call TRBJ2-1, with D uncertain. The germline gives CDR1 LGHDT, CDR2 YNNKEL (reference sequence). The CDR3 contains 15 residues. Trimming left V 0 bases short and J 2 bases short, with 8 bases between. DNA of the CDR3: TGTGCCAGCAGCCAAGATAACCCCACCTACAATGAGCAGTTCTTC. It encodes CASSQDNPTYNEQFF.

This clonotype has a handful of counts. V and J are TRBV24-1 and TRBJ2-5; D might be TRBD2 (6 bases). Between the trimmed V and J ends, which lost 0 bases and 0 bases, there was a span of 10 bases. The CDR3 runs 16 residues. Germline V gives CDR1 KGHDR, CDR2 SFDVKD. CDR3 residues: CATSDLQAGNQETQYF. DNA of the CDR3: TGTGCCACCAGTGATTTGCAGGCGGGAAACCAAGAGACCCAGTACTTC.

The J gene is TRBJ2-3, the V gene TRBV3-1, with no clear D. CDR1 is LGHDT and CDR2 is YNNKEL in the germline V gene (reference sequence). The CDR3 has 14 amino acids. V lost 3 bases and J 2 bases, leaving 9 bases between the germline ends. CDR3 region: CASSQSEVTDTQYF. The DNA for the CDR3 is TGTGCCAGCAGCCAGAGCGAGGTCACAGATACGCAGTATTTT.

This rearrangement joins TRBV12-3 or TRBV12-4 to TRBJ2-5; unclear D gene. Trimming removed 7 bases at V and 1 base at J, with 13 bases between. The CDR3 covers 14 residues. The CDR3 coding sequence is TGTGCCAGCACCTTCAGACGGGTCCAAGAGACCCAGTACTTC. It translates to CASTFRRVQETQYF.

This sequence joins TRBV6-2 or TRBV6-3 and TRBJ2-5; 7 nucleotides match TRBD1. Germline CDR1 MNHEY, CDR2 SVGEGT. With V trimmed by 5 bases and J by 10 bases, 16 bases remained unmatched. The CDR3 is 15 residues long. This CDR3 reads CASSRGSDRDRDQYF. CDR3 coding DNA: TGTGCCAGCAGTCGGGGATCAGACAGGGATAGAGACCAGTACTTC.

The chain couples TRBV7-9 to TRBJ2-7; 8 bases are shared with TRBD2. The closer fit of TRBJ2-5 to the DNA end suggests the J call may be wrong. Germline V gene data show CDR1 as SEHNR and CDR2 as FQNEAQ (reference sequence). The CDR3 length is 15 residues. In DNA, the CDR3 is TGTGCCAGCAGCTTAGCGCTTAGACTAGCGGAGACCCAGTACTTC. Amino acids: CASSLALRLAETQYF.

This chain joins TRBV30 and TRBJ2-1; possibly TRBD1 or TRBD2 for D (5 bases each). V was pared by 5 bases and J by 5 bases, with 13 bases between. This CDR3 is built from 13 residues. The germline V gene has CDR1 GTSNPN and CDR2 SVGIG (reference sequence). CDR3 coding DNA: TGTGCCTGGGACGCCGGGACCCACAATGAGCAGTTCTTC. It codes for CAWDAGTHNEQFF.

This clonotype has just a few counts. The chain combines TRBV6-5 with TRBJ1-1; D is perhaps TRBD1 (6 bases). The CDR3 covers 15 residues. Germline CDR1 and CDR2: MNHEY and SVGAGI. V lost 0 bases and J lost 2, with 10 bases in between. CDR3 in DNA: TGTGCCAGCAGTTACTCGCAGGGGCGAAACACTGAAGCTTTCTTT. This encodes CASSYSQGRNTEAFF.